These 24 T cell receptor beta chains share one sample of origin, sequenced in a study of graft-versus-host responses after intestinal transplantation. Plated together were roughly 200,000 CFSE-labeled responder cells and roughly 200,000 irradiated, violet-dye-labeled stimulator cells. Generated by immunoSEQ multiplex PCR, the TCRdb table keeps only in-frame clones and is missing some. The sample consists of about 4,900 clones, 27% of them appearing once. The sample in question was alloreactive CD8+ T cells from a mixed lymphocyte reaction culture, obtained before intestinal transplant. Noted subset: CFSE-low proliferating T cells sorted from roughly 6-day pre-transplant mixed lymphocyte reaction (GvH or HvG direction). Every receptor here comes from a human patient who received an intestinal transplant.

This clone showed up just a few times. The chain has TRBV6-9 and TRBJ2-2; D gene uncertain. V was cut by 3 bases and J by 5 bases, with 7 bases left in between. The germline V gene has CDR1 MNHGY and CDR2 SVAAGI. The CDR3 runs to 13 residues. The CDR3 DNA sequence: TGTGCCAGCAGTTACGTGAATACCGGGGAGCTGTTTTTT. As protein: CASSYVNTGELFF.

This sequence joins TRBV7-2 and TRBJ1-1, with D unclear. Trimming took off 2 bases at V and 6 bases at J, with 4 bases between the two ends. Per the germline V gene, CDR1 is SGHTA and CDR2 is FQGNSA. The CDR3 loop spans 11 amino acids. CDR3 nucleotides: TGTGCCAGCAGCTTAATCGCTGAAGCTTTCTTT. Its translation is CASSLIAEAFF.

The chain combines TRBV7-6 with TRBJ2-3, with 10 bases lining up with TRBD1. The CDR3 is made up of 14 amino acids. Unmatched junction bases numbered 2, after V lost 4 bases and J lost 4 bases. CDR1 and CDR2 (germline): SGHVS, FNYEAQ. The CDR3 bases are TGTGCCAGCAGCTCGACAGGGGGCGCAGATACGCAGTATTTT. It is translated as CASSSTGGADTQYF.

V gene TRBV6-5 combines with J gene TRBJ2-6, with D maybe TRBD1 (6 bases). V lost 6 bases and J lost 4, with 16 bases in between. This CDR3 comprises 16 residues. Germline loops: CDR1 MNHEY, CDR2 SVGAGI. CDR3 sequence (DNA): TGTGCCAGCAGCTACAGGGAAGCAATGGGGGCCAACGTCCTGACTTTC. It codes for CASSYREAMGANVLTF.

CDR3 residues: CASSPGGRDRLHYEQYF. The CDR3 bases are TGCGCCAGCAGCCCTGGCGGTAGGGACAGGTTGCACTACGAGCAGTACTTC. The chain uses TRBV4-1 and TRBJ2-7, with TRBD1 matching 8 bases. The V segment lost 4 bases and the J segment 3 bases; nucleotides outside the gene matches: 14. The germline gives CDR1 MGHRA, CDR2 YSYEKL. CDR3 length: 17 amino acids.

V and J are TRBV6-8 and TRBJ2-5; 9 nucleotides align to TRBD1. This CDR3 contains 14 residues. After removal of 2 bases from V and 4 bases from J, the junction contained 2 bases not matched to a gene. Germline V gives CDR1 MNHGY, CDR2 SAAAGT. In DNA form, the CDR3 reads TGTGCCAGCAGTTACGGGACAGGGTCAGAGACCCAGTACTTC. As protein: CASSYGTGSETQYF.

CDR3 in amino acids: CACRSRVDEQFF. The CDR3 nucleotides are TGTGCCTGCCGGTCGAGGGTTGATGAGCAGTTCTTC. The rearrangement uses TRBV19 and TRBJ2-1, with D perhaps matching TRBD2 (5 bases). V gave up 11 bases and J gave up 8 bases, with 16 bases separating them. Per the germline V gene, CDR1 is LNHDA and CDR2 is SQIVND (reference sequence). The CDR3 sequence is 12 residues long.

The V gene is TRBV11-2, the J gene TRBJ2-1; TRBD1 matches 10 bases. CDR1 is SGHAT and CDR2 is FQNNGV in the germline V gene. V lost 1 base to trimming and J lost 7 bases; unmatched junction nucleotides: 4. This CDR3 region has 15 residues. The CDR3 loop is CASSLGTGGGNEQFF. The DNA of the CDR3 is TGTGCCAGCAGCTTAGGGACAGGGGGGGGGAATGAGCAGTTCTTC.

A few counts support this clone. Its ends do not fully match the called genes, so a read error is possible. This sequence joins TRBV7-3 and TRBJ1-5; 8 bases map to TRBD1. The germline V gene has CDR1 SGHTA and CDR2 FQGTGA. The CDR3 runs to 16 residues. The CDR3 sequence: CASSQGGQVSNQPQHF. In nucleotides, the CDR3 is TGCGCCAGCAGCCAAGGGGGACAGGTTAGCAATCAGCCCCAGCATTTT. Combining the CDR3 with reference TRBV7-3 and TRBJ1-5 gives the whole variable domain GAGVSQTPSNKVTEKGKYVELRCDPISGHTALYWYRQSLGQGPEFLIYFQGTGAADDSGLPNDRFFAVRPEGSVSTLKIQRTERGDSAVYLCASSQGGQVSNQPQHFGDGTRLSIL.

The rearrangement uses TRBV6-5 and TRBJ2-7; no clear D. Trimming cost V 0 bases and J 5 bases, with 8 bases left between them. CDR1 is MNHEY and CDR2 is SVGAGI in the germline V gene. The CDR3 is 13 amino acids. The CDR3 nucleotides are TGTGCCAGCAGTTACTCTCCAGGTAACGAGCAGTACTTC. This encodes CASSYSPGNEQYF.

V is TRBV7-2 and J is TRBJ2-1, with 9 positions matching TRBD2. This CDR3 has 13 amino acids. V shed 4 bases and J 9 bases; nucleotides not matched to a gene: 4. Germline lookup yields CDR1 SGHTA and CDR2 FQGNSA. CDR3 sequence (DNA): TGTGCCAGCAGCTCAAAAGCGGGGGGTGAGCAGTTCTTC. This gives the protein CASSSKAGGEQFF.

This clone is medium-sized in the sample. The gene calls are TRBV6-1 and TRBJ2-7, with D perhaps TRBD1 (5 bases). V was trimmed by 1 base and J by 3 bases, leaving 13 bases between them. CDR1 and CDR2 (germline): MNHNS, SASEGT. This CDR3 is built from 15 residues. The CDR3: CASSEGGSVLYEQYF. In DNA form, the CDR3 reads TGTGCCAGCAGTGAAGGGGGCAGTGTCCTCTACGAGCAGTACTTC.

The chain employs TRBV6-1 and TRBJ1-1; TRBD1 might be the D (5 bases). This CDR3 has 14 amino acids. Trimming took off 4 bases at V and 1 base at J, with 10 bases between the two ends. CDR1 and CDR2 from the germline V gene are MNHNS and SASEGT. This CDR3 is CASSVWGWNTEAFF. CDR3 nucleotides: TGTGCCAGCAGTGTTTGGGGGTGGAACACTGAAGCTTTCTTT.

This chain joins TRBV9 and TRBJ2-3; possibly TRBD2 for D (7 bases). Trimming shortened V by 3 bases and J by 3 bases, and 11 bases separated the two germline ends. Germline CDR1 and CDR2: SGDLS and YYNGEE. This CDR3 is 14 amino acids long. The CDR3 DNA sequence: TGTGCCAGCAGCGAGGGGGGGCAAACAGATACGCAGTATTTT. Translation gives CASSEGGQTDTQYF.

The chain recombines TRBV7-9 with TRBJ2-1; 8 bases line up with TRBD2. The CDR3 sequence is 15 residues long. The trim removed 2 bases at V and 5 bases at J, leaving 5 bases unmatched. Germline V gene lookup returns CDR1 SEHNR and CDR2 FQNEAQ (reference sequence). As DNA, the CDR3 is TGTGCCAGCAGCTTATGGCTAGCGGGCAACAATGAGCAGTTCTTC. Protein: CASSLWLAGNNEQFF.

This rearrangement joins TRBV27 to TRBJ2-7; D tentatively reads TRBD1 or TRBD2 (6 bases each). This CDR3 region has 15 residues. The germline V gene has CDR1 MNHEY and CDR2 SMNVEV (reference sequence). The V and J ends lost 3 bases and 2 bases respectively, with 14 bases between them. The CDR3 spells CASSLGGGTTYEQYF. DNA of the CDR3: TGTGCCAGCAGTTTGGGTGGGGGGACAACCTACGAGCAGTACTTC.

Concerning this clone itself: The sample holds other DNA sequences that translate to the same CDR3. V is TRBV6-6 and J is TRBJ2-3, with 9 bases matching TRBD2. The CDR3 contains 15 residues. Germline V gene sequence: CDR1 MNHNY, CDR2 SVGAGI (reference sequence). With 6 bases clipped from V and 5 bases from J, the junction kept 9 bases outside the gene matches. The CDR3: CASSSAGLALDTQYF. CDR3 coding DNA: TGTGCCAGCAGCTCCGCGGGACTAGCCTTAGATACGCAGTATTTT.

This clone is judged medium-sized. V usage is TRBV7-6 and J usage is TRBJ2-3; D unclear. This CDR3 is 13 amino acids long. CDR1 SGHVS and CDR2 FNYEAQ come from the germline V gene. Between the trimmed V and J ends, which lost 1 base and 3 bases, there was a span of 5 bases. CDR3 sequence: CASSLDWTDTQYF. DNA for the CDR3: TGTGCCAGCAGCTTAGACTGGACAGATACGCAGTATTTT.

This rearrangement joins TRBV10-3 to TRBJ2-7; TRBD1 might be the D (6 bases). Germline V CDR1 and CDR2: ENHRY, SYGVKD. The CDR3 is made up of 13 amino acids. The ends were cut back, 4 bases at V and 4 bases at J, with 11 bases in the middle. CDR3: CAISGQASYEQYF. CDR3 coding DNA: TGTGCCATCAGTGGACAGGCATCTTACGAGCAGTACTTC.

This clone has a handful of counts. This chain connects TRBV27 to TRBJ2-1; perhaps TRBD2 as D (6 bases). This CDR3 contains 13 residues. Germline-derived CDR1 and CDR2 are MNHEY and SMNVEV (reference sequence). Trimming stripped 9 bases from V and 6 bases from J, with 15 bases between. This CDR3 is CASRYSGGNEQFF. In DNA, the CDR3 is TGTGCCAGTAGATATAGCGGCGGCAATGAGCAGTTCTTC.

The rearrangement links TRBV7-6 to TRBJ2-5, with 12 bases aligning to TRBD2. The CDR3 extends over 15 amino acids. V lost 4 bases and J lost 5; bases outside the gene matches: 5. Germline V lookup: CDR1 SGHVS, CDR2 FNYEAQ. In DNA form, the CDR3 reads TGTGCCAGCAGCTCTAGCGGGAGGGCCCTCGAGACCCAGTACTTC. This encodes CASSSSGRALETQYF.

Judged by abundance, this clone is medium-sized. This chain joins TRBV28 and TRBJ1-4, with 10 bases matching TRBD1. The CDR3 contains 18 residues. In germline, CDR1 is MDHEN, CDR2 SYDVKM. Germline trimming cut 6 bases from V and 4 bases from J; bases unmatched to any gene: 14. CDR3 residues: CASSSSRDRGWHNEKLFF. CDR3 nucleotide sequence: TGTGCCAGCAGCTCGTCCCGGGACAGGGGATGGCATAATGAAAAACTGTTTTTT.

The rearrangement links TRBV27 to TRBJ2-7; D might be TRBD2 (6 bases). CDR1 and CDR2 (germline): MNHEY, SMNVEV (reference sequence). V lost 5 bases, J lost 0 bases, and 14 bases lay in between. The CDR3 covers 15 residues. The CDR3 DNA sequence: TGTGCCAGCAGTCCCCGGCGGGATTTCTCCTACGAGCAGTACTTC. Translating gives CASSPRRDFSYEQYF.

This clone is medium-sized (0.01 to 0.1%) within its sample. Within the sample, other DNA sequences also encode this same CDR3. The gene calls are TRBV6-5 and TRBJ2-7; 7 bases map to TRBD2. The V segment lost 2 bases and the J segment 4 bases; nucleotides outside the gene matches: 5. The germline gives CDR1 MNHEY, CDR2 SVGAGI. This CDR3 is 14 amino acids long. In nucleotides, the CDR3 is TGTGCCAGCAGTTACAGTGCTAGCGGTTACGAGCAGTACTTC. This encodes CASSYSASGYEQYF.